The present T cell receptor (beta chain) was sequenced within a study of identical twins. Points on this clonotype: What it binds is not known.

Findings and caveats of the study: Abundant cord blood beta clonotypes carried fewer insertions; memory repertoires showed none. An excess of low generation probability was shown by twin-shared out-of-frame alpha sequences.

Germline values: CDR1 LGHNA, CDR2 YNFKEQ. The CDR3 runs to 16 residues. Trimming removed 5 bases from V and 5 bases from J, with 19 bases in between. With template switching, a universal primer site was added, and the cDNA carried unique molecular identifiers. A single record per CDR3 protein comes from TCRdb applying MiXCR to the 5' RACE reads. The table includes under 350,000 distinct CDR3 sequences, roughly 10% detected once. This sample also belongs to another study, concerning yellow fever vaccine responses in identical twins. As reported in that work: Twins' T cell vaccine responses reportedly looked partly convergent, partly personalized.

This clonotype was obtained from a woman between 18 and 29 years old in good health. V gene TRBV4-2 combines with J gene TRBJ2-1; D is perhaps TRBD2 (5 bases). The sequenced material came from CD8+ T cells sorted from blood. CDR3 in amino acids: CASSLEPVPGDNEQFF. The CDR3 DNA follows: TGTGCCAGCAGCTTAGAACCCGTGCCCGGGGACAATGAGCAGTTCTTC.